A single sample gave rise to the 32 T cell receptor beta chains below, sequenced in a study of CD8+ T cells in alopecia areata. RNA extraction and reverse transcription yielded cDNA as sequencing template. Some clones are missing from TCRdb's copy, which holds only in-frame ones; the method was immunoSEQ multiplex PCR. The repertoire holds nearly 95,000 clones, 70% to 85% seen once, with 15% to 20% in the top ten. Specified treatment: oral pan-JAK inhibitor, 5-10 mg twice daily. Sample: CD8+ T cells sorted from blood, taken around week 42, from a patient treated with tofacitinib. The receptor source for this set is a human donor with alopecia areata.

The V call is TRBV5-1, the J call TRBJ2-6; D gene uncertain. V lost 1 base to trimming and J lost 4 bases, with 9 bases between them. The V gene's germline CDR1 is SGHRS and CDR2 YFSETQ. The CDR3 runs 15 residues. The CDR3 loop is CASSLSQGGANVLTF. As DNA, the CDR3 is TGCGCCAGCAGCTTGTCCCAAGGAGGGGCCAACGTCCTGACTTTC.

The chain uses TRBV4-2 and TRBJ2-1; the D is unclear. V was cut by 1 base and J by 5 bases, with 9 bases left in between. The CDR3 is made up of 14 amino acids. Germline V gives CDR1 LGHNA, CDR2 YNFKEQ. DNA for the CDR3: TGTGCCAGCAGCCAAGTTGGGGTACACAATGAGCAGTTCTTC. It is translated as CASSQVGVHNEQFF.

The chain couples TRBV7-9 to TRBJ2-7; no definite D call. This CDR3 has 12 amino acids. The V gene lost 5 bases and the J gene lost 7 bases, with 12 bases spanning the gap. Germline loops: CDR1 SEHNR, CDR2 FQNEAQ (reference sequence). The CDR3 sequence is CASSLPLGEQYF. Here the CDR3 DNA reads TGTGCCAGCAGCCTTCCATTGGGGGAGCAGTACTTC.

This chain uses TRBV9 with TRBJ1-1; tentatively, D is TRBD1 (6 bases). Germline CDR1 SGDLS, CDR2 YYNGEE. With 3 bases removed from V and 4 bases from J, the gap between germline ends came to 16 bases. This CDR3 is 15 amino acids long. CDR3 sequence reads: CASSALQGLSTEAFF. The CDR3 DNA reads TGTGCCAGCAGCGCCCTTCAGGGGTTGAGCACTGAAGCTTTCTTT.

This chain joins TRBV2 and TRBJ2-1; no reliable D call. Germline CDR1 reads SNHLY; CDR2 reads FYNNEI. V lost 4 bases and J 7 bases, leaving 5 bases between the germline ends. The length of the CDR3 is 11 residues. CDR3 nucleotide sequence: TGTGCCAGCAGTGGTGGGAATGAGCAGTTCTTC. It specifies CASSGGNEQFF.

V is TRBV4-1 and J is TRBJ2-3, with D uncertain. Germline V gene sequence: CDR1 MGHRA, CDR2 YSYEKL. This CDR3 contains 13 residues. With 0 bases removed from V and 2 bases from J, the gap between germline ends came to 3 bases. CDR3 region: CASSQDPTDTQYF. CDR3 nucleotide sequence: TGCGCCAGCAGCCAAGATCCCACAGATACGCAGTATTTT.

The chain has TRBV7-9 and TRBJ2-2; no firm D call. There are 14 residues in the CDR3. The V and J ends lost 5 bases and 5 bases respectively, with 12 bases between them. Germline CDR1 and CDR2: SEHNR and FQNEAQ (reference sequence). The CDR3 loop reads CASSPSAPTGELFF. The CDR3 DNA reads as TGTGCCAGCAGCCCCTCCGCCCCGACCGGGGAGCTGTTTTTT.

The J gene is TRBJ2-7, the V gene TRBV6-5; D is tentatively TRBD1 or TRBD2 (6 bases each). In germline, CDR1 is MNHEY, CDR2 SVGAGI. Trimming took 2 bases from V and 6 from J, leaving 17 bases between them. The length of the CDR3 is 15 residues. The CDR3 bases are TGTGCCAGCAGTTACGCTTCCAGGGGAGGTGGCGAGCAGTACTTC. Its protein is CASSYASRGGGEQYF.

This clone has ten or more counts. The chain has TRBV15 and TRBJ1-5; tentative D call: TRBD1 (5 bases). Trimming took off 5 bases at V and 4 bases at J, with 15 bases between the two ends. The CDR3 length is 15 residues. CDR1 is LNHNV and CDR2 is YYDKDF in the germline V gene (reference sequence). CDR3 bases: TGTGCCACCAGCGAAGAAAGACAGACGAATCAGCCCCAGCATTTT. Its protein is CATSEERQTNQPQHF.

The V and J genes are TRBV2 and TRBJ1-6, with 7 bases lining up with TRBD1. CDR3 size: 17 residues. Germline V gives CDR1 SNHLY, CDR2 FYNNEI. Trimming cost V 4 bases and J 9 bases; bases outside gene matches: 15. The CDR3 DNA follows: TGTGCCAGCAGTGGCAATGAGATAGGGGGCTTGGGTTCACCCCTCCACTTT. Translated: CASSGNEIGGLGSPLHF.

This sequence joins TRBV4-3 and TRBJ2-7; possibly TRBD2 for D (6 bases). Germline V gene lookup returns CDR1 LGHNA and CDR2 YSLEER. The V and J ends lost 0 bases and 3 bases respectively, with 12 bases between them. There are 15 residues in the CDR3. The CDR3 sequence is CASSQDLGLYYEQYF. In nucleotides, the CDR3 is TGCGCCAGCAGCCAAGATCTGGGACTTTACTACGAGCAGTACTTC.

The chain employs TRBV11-2 and TRBJ1-1, with D maybe TRBD1 (5 bases). Per germline, CDR1 SGHAT and CDR2 FQNNGV. The CDR3 contains 15 residues. The V and J ends lost 5 bases and 8 bases respectively, with 21 bases between them. The CDR3 DNA is TGTGCCAGCAGCCCGGCCCTGTGGGGGAGCCAGGAAGCTTTCTTT. Encoded protein: CASSPALWGSQEAFF. Full variable domain (missing parts from reference TRBV11-2 and TRBJ1-1): EAGVAQSPRYKIIEKRQSVAFWCNPISGHATLYWYQQILGQGPKLLIQFQNNGVVDDSQLPKDRFSAERLKGVDSTLKIQPAKLEDSAVYLCASSPALWGSQEAFFGQGTRLTVV.

This clone was picked up one time. This chain links TRBV30 with TRBJ1-1; D might be TRBD1 (5 bases). Deletions cut 2 bases from V and 7 bases from J, with 14 bases between. This CDR3 spans 13 amino acids. Germline V gene lookup returns CDR1 GTSNPN and CDR2 SVGIG (reference sequence). CDR3 coding DNA: TGTGCCTGGAGTCAGGGCCAGAAAAGTGAAGCTTTCTTT. This gives the protein CAWSQGQKSEAFF.

This clone turned up a few times. The V and J genes are TRBV2 and TRBJ2-2; either TRBD1 or TRBD2 may supply D (5 bases each). Germline CDR1 reads SNHLY; CDR2 reads FYNNEI. Trimming cost V 6 bases and J 1 base, with 9 bases left between them. CDR3 length equals 14 residues. CDR3 bases: TGTGCCAGCAGCGGGACGGTGAACACCGGGGAGCTGTTTTTT. Translating it yields CASSGTVNTGELFF.

The chain is built from TRBV27 and TRBJ1-5; 12 nucleotides align to TRBD1. V gave up 5 bases and J gave up 5 bases; unmatched junction bases: 7. The CDR3 has 16 amino acids. The germline V gene has CDR1 MNHEY and CDR2 SMNVEV (reference sequence). This CDR3 is CASSPSGTGGYQPQHF. The CDR3 nucleotides read TGTGCCAGCAGTCCAAGCGGGACAGGGGGCTATCAGCCCCAGCATTTT.

The V gene is TRBV10-1, the J gene TRBJ2-1; D might be TRBD2 (5 bases). The V end lost 3 bases, the J end lost 8 bases, and 11 bases lay between the germline ends. Germline loops: CDR1 WNHNN, CDR2 SYGVQD (reference sequence). This CDR3 is 13 amino acids long. The CDR3 loop reads CASSERPADEQFF. DNA for the CDR3: TGCGCCAGCAGTGAACGGCCAGCGGATGAGCAGTTCTTC.

The chain employs TRBV27 and TRBJ2-7; D not resolved. Germline CDR1 reads MNHEY; CDR2 reads SMNVEV (reference sequence). This CDR3 is 12 amino acids long. Trimming stripped 6 bases from V and 2 bases from J, with 8 bases between. In DNA, the CDR3 is TGTGCCAGCAGAAAGGCGCCCTACGAGCAGTACTTC. Protein product: CASRKAPYEQYF.

The rearrangement uses TRBV29-1 and TRBJ2-3; D is unresolved. Trimming took 7 bases from V and 1 from J, leaving 9 bases between them. CDR1 and CDR2 (germline): SQVTM, ANQGSEA. The CDR3 spans 12 residues. In DNA form, the CDR3 reads TGCAGCGCCGAAGGTGGCACAGATACGCAGTATTTT. This encodes CSAEGGTDTQYF.

This clone was detected only a few times. CDR3 in amino acids: CASSPITGDLTDTQYF. CDR3 in DNA: TGCGCCAGCAGCCCAATTACAGGGGACCTCACAGATACGCAGTATTTT. This chain uses TRBV5-1 with TRBJ2-3; 7 nucleotides agree with TRBD1. CDR3 length: 16 residues. Germline-derived CDR1 and CDR2 are SGHRS and YFSETQ. With V trimmed by 4 bases and J by 2 bases, 10 bases remained unmatched.

J is TRBJ1-2 and V is TRBV4-3; 8 nucleotides match TRBD1. With V trimmed by 0 bases and J by 8 bases, 8 bases remained unmatched. CDR1 and CDR2 (germline): LGHNA, YSLEER. The length of the CDR3 is 15 residues. Here the CDR3 DNA reads TGCGCCAGCAGCCAAGATCTCGGGACAGGCATCGGCTACACCTTC. This encodes CASSQDLGTGIGYTF.

V is TRBV9 and J is TRBJ1-6, with TRBD1 matching 7 bases. Per the germline V gene, CDR1 is SGDLS and CDR2 is YYNGEE. This CDR3 has 12 residues. The V and J ends lost 4 bases and 9 bases, in that order; junction bases with no gene match: 1. This CDR3 is CASSSGGSPLHF. The CDR3 region has the DNA TGTGCCAGCAGCTCAGGGGGTTCACCCCTCCACTTT.

The chain links TRBV29-1 to TRBJ1-1; unclear D gene. CDR3 length: 10 amino acids. V was pared by 8 bases and J by 3 bases, with 7 bases between. Per germline, CDR1 SQVTM and CDR2 ANQGSEA. CDR3 in amino acids: CSTGDTEAFF. CDR3 sequence (DNA): TGCAGCACCGGCGACACTGAAGCTTTCTTT.

The V call is TRBV30, the J call TRBJ1-1; maybe TRBD1 (6 bases). This CDR3 is built from 15 residues. V shed 4 bases and J shed 4 bases, with 19 bases lying between them. Germline V gene lookup returns CDR1 GTSNPN and CDR2 SVGIG (reference sequence). CDR3 sequence: CAWNGTPNLPTEAFF. The CDR3 region has the DNA TGTGCCTGGAACGGGACACCGAACTTGCCCACTGAAGCTTTCTTT.

The sample holds a few counts of this clone. The chain joins TRBV29-1 to TRBJ2-3; 9 bases align to TRBD2. CDR3 length equals 14 residues. Germline V gives CDR1 SQVTM, CDR2 ANQGSEA. The V gene end was trimmed by 6 bases and the J gene end by 4 bases; junction bases not matched to a gene: 8. CDR3 sequence: CSVLIAGDSDTQYF. The DNA for the CDR3 is TGCAGCGTACTTATAGCGGGGGACTCAGATACGCAGTATTTT.

The V call is TRBV6-5, the J call TRBJ1-1; D may be TRBD1 (5 bases). The CDR3 loop spans 12 amino acids. Germline CDR1 is MNHEY and CDR2 is SVGAGI. V shed 6 bases and J shed 2 bases, with 7 bases lying between them. CDR3 coding DNA: TGTGCCAGCAGAGACAGTAACACTGAAGCTTTCTTT. This codes for CASRDSNTEAFF.

In this sample, this clone turned up once. The V gene is TRBV30, the J gene TRBJ1-1; tentative D call: TRBD1 (5 bases). Looked up from germline, CDR1 is GTSNPN and CDR2 is SVGIG (reference sequence). The CDR3 sequence is 11 residues long. V was pared by 3 bases and J by 8 bases, with 10 bases between. CDR3 region: CAWRLGPEAFF. The DNA for the CDR3 is TGTGCCTGGAGATTGGGACCCGAAGCTTTCTTT.

CDR3 sequence (DNA): TGTGCTAGTGGTTTGATGGCAGGGGGCCCCGGGGAGCTGTTTTTT. Translation gives CASGLMAGGPGELFF. This rearrangement joins TRBV12-5 to TRBJ2-2, with 8 bases aligning to TRBD1. The CDR3 is 15 residues long. Germline V gives CDR1 LGHNT, CDR2 FRNRAP. Unmatched junction bases numbered 5, after V lost 2 bases and J lost 6 bases.

About this clone: This CDR3 is missing its conserved last phenylalanine or tryptophan, likely due to a read error. The V gene is TRBV6-5, the J gene TRBJ2-7, with D uncertain. CDR3 size: 14 residues. Germline V gene data show CDR1 as MNHEY and CDR2 as SVGAGI. V was clipped by 4 bases and J by 2 bases, with 12 bases between them. The CDR3 reads CASSFIGDTYEQYS. In nucleotides, the CDR3 is TGTGCCAGCAGTTTTATAGGTGATACCTACGAGCAGTACTCC.

This chain joins TRBV6-1 and TRBJ2-3; D is perhaps TRBD1 or TRBD2 (6 bases each). Germline CDR1 MNHNS, CDR2 SASEGT. The CDR3 is 13 amino acids. V was cut by 7 bases and J by 2 bases, with 10 bases left in between. Written as DNA, the CDR3 is TGTGCCAGCATGAGGGGGGTCACAGATACGCAGTATTTT. Protein: CASMRGVTDTQYF.

The V gene is TRBV6-6, the J gene TRBJ2-7; D is ambiguous. Looked up from germline, CDR1 is MNHNY and CDR2 is SVGAGI (reference sequence). Deletions cut 2 bases from V and 2 bases from J, with 13 bases between. The CDR3 extends over 15 amino acids. The CDR3 DNA reads TGTGCCAGCAGTTACGGAATCGGAAGGGCCTACGAGCAGTACTTC. This encodes CASSYGIGRAYEQYF.

This chain joins TRBV4-3 and TRBJ2-2, with D perhaps TRBD1 or TRBD2 (5 bases each). V lost 0 bases and J lost 6, with 11 bases in between. The CDR3 runs to 15 residues. Germline CDR1 is LGHNA and CDR2 is YSLEER. CDR3 loop: CASSQDIGGSGELFF. CDR3 DNA sequence: TGCGCCAGCAGCCAAGATATTGGGGGATCCGGGGAGCTGTTTTTT.

This clone has just one count. The chain links TRBV19 to TRBJ1-1; weak D call: TRBD1 (6 bases). Germline V gene lookup returns CDR1 LNHDA and CDR2 SQIVND (reference sequence). The CDR3 is made up of 13 amino acids. V was pared by 9 bases and J by 4 bases, with 15 bases between. CDR3 DNA sequence: TGTGCCAGCAATGACTGGGGGGCCACTGAAGCTTTCTTT. Translating gives CASNDWGATEAFF.